The present entry profiles one TCR beta chain with its context. This record belongs to a study of blood T cell repertoires in COVID-19. V lost 5 bases to trimming and J lost 7 bases; unmatched junction nucleotides: 5. This CDR3 spans 14 amino acids. CDR1 and CDR2 (germline): MNHNY, SVGAGI (reference sequence). In the original analysis: Reference gene primer amplification yielded estimated nucleated cell counts. The repertoire was sequenced with immunoSEQ multiplex PCR; TCRdb's copy has only in-frame clones and lacks some. V and J calls and clone size come straight from that table; D and trimming were deduced from the DNA. The sample has 40,000 to 50,000 clones, roughly 89% seen once.

Sequencing was done on a sample of peripheral blood. This clonotype originated in a human donor in a cohort sampled during active COVID-19. This rearrangement joins TRBV6-6 to TRBJ1-4; the match to TRBD1 covers 9 bases. CDR3 protein: CASSTTGGGEKLFF. As DNA, the CDR3 is TGTGCCAGCAGTACGACAGGGGGAGGTGAAAAACTGTTTTTT.